Listed below are T cell receptor beta chains from one sample, sequenced in a study of beta chain features in type 1 diabetes. The repertoire was sequenced with immunoSEQ multiplex PCR; TCRdb's copy has only in-frame clones and lacks some. The sample yields 250,000 to 300,000 clones, around 7.3% seen once. Specimen: central memory CD4+ T cells from blood. Receptor source: a young woman in good health. Each CDR3 is given with its conserved first and last residue. The order of the fields is V gene, D gene, J gene, CDR3 protein. D genes are given only for firm matches.

V: TRBV11-2; D: -; J: TRBJ1-1; CDR3: CASTPTMGMKTEAFF
V: TRBV19; D: TRBD2; J: TRBJ2-7; CDR3: CASSTRLAGGNYEQYF
V: TRBV30; D: TRBD1; J: TRBJ2-7; CDR3: CAWNQGAGEQYF
V: TRBV20-1; D: -; J: TRBJ2-3; CDR3: CSALAVGTQYF
V: TRBV7-2; D: TRBD2; J: TRBJ2-5; CDR3: CASSLKAGSGAGGQETQYF
V: TRBV5-6; D: -; J: TRBJ2-4; CDR3: CASSSFVGATQYF
V: TRBV19; D: -; J: TRBJ2-4; CDR3: CSVDIGEYF
V: TRBV30; D: TRBD2; J: TRBJ2-1; CDR3: CAWEFSGSNFGQFF
V: TRBV29-1; D: -; J: TRBJ1-2; CDR3: CSAFNREGYTF
V: TRBV9; D: -; J: TRBJ1-6; CDR3: CASSVGGRDSPLHF
V: TRBV10-3; D: -; J: TRBJ2-1; CDR3: CAISEGQIPNEQFF
V: TRBV11-1; D: -; J: TRBJ2-7; CDR3: CASSQRSEQYF
V: TRBV11-1; D: -; J: TRBJ1-6; CDR3: CASSLTGKGNSPLHF
V: TRBV16; D: -; J: TRBJ2-7; CDR3: CASSLNGLLSYEQYF
V: TRBV7-2; D: TRBD2; J: TRBJ2-5; CDR3: CASSLGISGIGGETQYF
V: TRBV5-1; D: -; J: TRBJ1-4; CDR3: CASSPGQNNEKLFF
V: TRBV7-2; D: -; J: TRBJ2-1; CDR3: CASSLVPVPNEQFF
V: TRBV20-1; D: -; J: TRBJ2-1; CDR3: CSARRDEQFF
V: TRBV5-1; D: TRBD1; J: TRBJ2-2; CDR3: CASSFRQGRTGELFF
V: TRBV27; D: TRBD2; J: TRBJ2-1; CDR3: CASSHGTSGGANEQFF
V: TRBV6-6; D: TRBD1; J: TRBJ2-6; CDR3: CASSGTAGANVLTF
V: TRBV7-2; D: TRBD2; J: TRBJ2-7; CDR3: CASSFSGISYEQYF
V: TRBV4-1; D: -; J: TRBJ2-5; CDR3: CASSQDSQGKTQYF
V: TRBV5-1; D: -; J: TRBJ1-1; CDR3: CASRRGSNTEAFF
V: TRBV6-6; D: -; J: TRBJ2-1; CDR3: CASRKTDNEQFF
V: TRBV15; D: TRBD1; J: TRBJ2-3; CDR3: CATSRDQTGGTDTQYF
V: TRBV7-2; D: -; J: TRBJ2-1; CDR3: CASSLALAGSNEQFF
V: TRBV5-1; D: TRBD1; J: TRBJ1-1; CDR3: CASRSTGRNTEAFF
V: TRBV18; D: -; J: TRBJ1-3; CDR3: CASSRTEDSGNTIYF
V: TRBV5-1; D: -; J: TRBJ1-3; CDR3: CASRVDWSSGNTIYF
V: TRBV25-1; D: TRBD1; J: TRBJ2-7; CDR3: CASSEPGTGGVRGPEQYF
V: TRBV6-6; D: -; J: TRBJ1-3; CDR3: CASSTGHSGNTIYF